Below, 31 T cell receptor beta chains from the same sample are listed, as sequenced in a study of blood T cells in healthy people across ages (dated by TCRdb to the mid-2010s). The library was made by 5' RACE. Sequencing was performed on an Illumina HiSeq 2500. A second PCR of about 6 to 11 cycles was performed with a sample-barcoded 5' primer and a J-beta primer mix. TCRdb reran the public reads through fastp at Q25 and MiXCR, keeping productive beta chains. Every distinct CDR3 protein forms one entry, paired with its most common genes and DNA. The sample has approximately 1,000,000 distinct CDR3 sequences on record, more than 35% of them singletons. In total, the top ten clones hold 15% to 20% of the sample. Sequenced: blood. The receptors were gathered from an older woman in good health.

The V and J genes are TRBV29-1 and TRBJ2-7, with D hard to call. This CDR3 contains 11 residues. Between the trimmed V and J ends, which lost 6 bases and 3 bases, there was a span of 9 bases. The germline V gene encodes CDR1 SQVTM and CDR2 ANQGSEA. The CDR3 sequence is CSVVLNYEQYF. The CDR3, as DNA: TGCAGCGTCGTTCTTAACTACGAGCAGTACTTC.

This clonotype has a single count. This chain connects TRBV25-1 to TRBJ2-5; 7 bases line up with TRBD2. The J call could be wrong; TRBJ2-1 is a better fit for the DNA end. CDR1 MGHDK and CDR2 SYGVNS come from the germline V gene. The CDR3 extends over 15 amino acids. CDR3 in DNA: TGTGCCAGCAGTGAGTTGACTAGCCCTCAAGAGACCCAGTTCTTC. This translates into CASSELTSPQETQFF.

There are a few counts of this clonotype. A much larger clone differs by one base, so this may be a read error. The V gene is TRBV12-3 or TRBV12-4, the J gene TRBJ2-7, with D unclear. CDR3 size: 17 residues. The CDR3 bases are TGTGCCAGCAGTTTGTCTTCCCCGGGCCCCCGGCCCTATGAGCAGTACTTC. This sequence encodes CASSLSSPGPRPYEQYF.

V gene TRBV29-1 combines with J gene TRBJ2-7, with D maybe TRBD2 (7 bases). The CDR3 length is 12 residues. Germline CDR1 is SQVTM and CDR2 is ANQGSEA. V lost 2 bases, J lost 7 bases, and 12 bases lay in between. CDR3 sequence reads: CSVERGEGEQYF. For the CDR3, the DNA is TGCAGCGTTGAAAGGGGGGAGGGGGAGCAGTACTTC.

In this sample, this clonotype turned up a few times. The V call is TRBV10-3, the J call TRBJ1-6; D is unresolved. The CDR3 is made up of 21 amino acids. Trimming took off 0 bases at V and 4 bases at J, with 25 bases between the two ends. From germline, CDR1 is ENHRY and CDR2 SYGVKD. The CDR3 nucleotides read TGTGCCATCAGTGAGTCGATAGCCGAGGCAATTGGGCGCGTATATAATTCACCCCTCCACTTT. Translated: CAISESIAEAIGRVYNSPLHF.

This clonotype was seen more than once but under ten times. The genes are TRBV12-3 or TRBV12-4 and TRBJ2-3; no clear D. The CDR3 is 14 residues long. Trimming shortened V by 3 bases and J by 0 bases, and 7 bases separated the two germline ends. The CDR3 nucleotides read TGTGCCAGCAGTTTGTACACTAGCACAGATACGCAGTATTTT. Protein product: CASSLYTSTDTQYF.

The table lists this clonotype with a few counts. The chain combines TRBV28 with TRBJ2-1; D perhaps matches TRBD1 (5 bases). The germline CDR1 and CDR2 sequences are MDHEN and SYDVKM. The CDR3 covers 15 residues. The V end was cut by 2 bases, the J end by 8 bases, with 16 bases between. CDR3 sequence reads: CASSLRTKVMDEQFF. CDR3 DNA sequence: TGTGCCAGCAGTTTAAGGACAAAGGTAATGGATGAGCAGTTCTTC.

The J gene is TRBJ2-1, the V gene TRBV3-1; D possibly corresponds to TRBD1 (6 bases). Per the germline V gene, CDR1 is LGHDT and CDR2 is YNNKEL (reference sequence). The CDR3 is made up of 17 amino acids. V was trimmed by 3 bases and J by 0 bases, leaving 15 bases between them. The CDR3 here is CASSHRIRDNSYNEQFF. CDR3 nucleotides: TGTGCCAGCAGCCACCGTATTCGGGACAACTCCTACAATGAGCAGTTCTTC.

In the case of this clonotype: This may come from a read error, since a much larger clone is one base off. The V call is TRBV6-5, the J call TRBJ1-2, with 9 bases identical to TRBD1. This CDR3 is built from 15 residues. Germline CDR1 is MNHEY and CDR2 is SVGAGI. CDR3 in amino acids: CASSPDRGDNYGCTF. Here the CDR3 DNA reads TGTGCCAGCAGCCCTGACAGGGGGGATAACTATGGCTGCACCTTC.

The chain combines TRBV23-1 with TRBJ2-2; unclear D gene. TRBV23-1 is filed as an ORF, its function uncertain. V dropped 4 bases and J dropped 1 base, with 4 bases sitting between them. The CDR3 has 13 amino acids. The CDR3 reads CASSPKNTGELFF. For the CDR3, the DNA is TGCGCCAGCAGTCCCAAGAACACCGGGGAGCTGTTTTTT.

The gene calls are TRBV20-1 and TRBJ2-7; 10 nucleotides match TRBD1. The CDR3 runs to 13 residues. The germline gives CDR1 DFQATT, CDR2 SNEGSKA (reference sequence). V was pared by 5 bases and J by 3 bases, with 4 bases of the junction left unmatched. CDR3 protein: CSAGQGGIYEQYF. The DNA for the CDR3 is TGCAGTGCTGGACAGGGGGGGATCTACGAGCAGTACTTC.

The J gene is TRBJ1-5, the V gene TRBV12-3 or TRBV12-4; D gene unclear. V dropped 2 bases and J dropped 4 bases, with 9 bases sitting between them. The CDR3 sequence is 14 residues long. The CDR3 loop is CASSLPGLNQPQHF. DNA of the CDR3: TGTGCCAGCAGTTTACCCGGCTTGAATCAGCCCCAGCATTTT.

This sequence joins TRBV6-1 and TRBJ2-3; D is undetermined. The CDR3 consists of 13 residues. In germline, CDR1 is MNHNS, CDR2 SASEGT. Trimming removed 6 bases at V and 1 base at J, with 8 bases between. CDR3 coding DNA: TGTGCCAGCAGCGGCTCTCGCACAGATACGCAGTATTTT. It translates to CASSGSRTDTQYF.

This clonotype came up a few times. The genes are TRBV5-1 and TRBJ2-1; 7 bases are shared with TRBD2. Trimming took 2 bases from V and 1 from J; bases not matched to a gene: 3. The CDR3 has 15 amino acids. The V gene's germline CDR1 is SGHRS and CDR2 YFSETQ. CDR3 DNA sequence: TGCGCCAGCAGCTTTTGGGAGGGATCCTACAATGAGCAGTTCTTC. Translation gives CASSFWEGSYNEQFF.

This clonotype has a handful of counts. The chain couples TRBV6-5 to TRBJ2-7, with D maybe TRBD1 (5 bases). The germline gives CDR1 MNHEY, CDR2 SVGAGI. The V and J ends lost 7 bases and 2 bases respectively, with 21 bases between them. CDR3 length equals 16 residues. The CDR3 reads CASTLSAYDRTYEQYF. CDR3 nucleotides: TGTGCCAGCACCCTTTCGGCTTACGACAGAACCTACGAGCAGTACTTC.

This clonotype was found many times. The V call is TRBV7-8, the J call TRBJ1-2, with D possibly being TRBD1 (5 bases). This CDR3 spans 14 amino acids. Germline loops: CDR1 SGHVS, CDR2 FQNEAQ. The ends were cut back, 1 base at V and 4 bases at J, with 10 bases in the middle. The CDR3 coding sequence is TGTGCCAGCAGCTTAGAGGGGTTGGGCTATGGCTACACCTTC. This translates into CASSLEGLGYGYTF. Filled out from reference TRBV7-8 and TRBJ1-2, the complete variable domain reads GAGVSQSPRYKVAKRGQDVALRCDPISGHVSLFWYQQALGQGPEFLTYFQNEAQLDKSGLPSDRFFAERPEGSVSTLKIQRTQQEDSAVYLCASSLEGLGYGYTFGSGTRLTVV.

The chain combines TRBV6-5 with TRBJ2-1; TRBD1 is a possible D gene (6 bases). The length of the CDR3 is 15 residues. Germline CDR1 and CDR2: MNHEY and SVGAGI. V was shortened by 6 bases and J by 7 bases, with 19 bases between the two germline ends. CDR3 protein: CASSPRGRGGNEQFF. The CDR3 coding sequence is TGTGCCAGCAGCCCCAGGGGTAGGGGTGGGAATGAGCAGTTCTTC.

The genes are TRBV20-1 and TRBJ2-4, with D possibly being TRBD1 (5 bases). The end of the DNA fits TRBJ2-7 better, so the J call may be wrong. There are 14 residues in the CDR3. Looked up from germline, CDR1 is DFQATT and CDR2 is SNEGSKA (reference sequence). CDR3 in DNA: TGCAGTGCTAGGGCCAGGGTAGGGGCCTACGAGCAGTACTTC. Translated, it gives CSARARVGAYEQYF.

The rearrangement uses TRBV6-5 and TRBJ2-3; 10 nucleotides agree with TRBD2. The CDR3 consists of 15 residues. V lost 6 bases and J lost 0; bases outside the gene matches: 3. Looked up from germline, CDR1 is MNHEY and CDR2 is SVGAGI. The CDR3 spells CASSTLAGSTDTQYF. The CDR3 bases are TGTGCCAGCAGCACACTAGCGGGGAGCACAGATACGCAGTATTTT.

The V call is TRBV18, the J call TRBJ2-7; a possible D gene is TRBD2 (5 bases). CDR1 and CDR2 (germline): KGHSH, LQKENI. Trimming took 4 bases from V and 2 from J, leaving 15 bases between them. This CDR3 is built from 15 residues. The DNA for the CDR3 is TGTGCCAGCTCACGGGAGCGAGGTTCCACCTACGAGCAGTACTTC. Protein product: CASSRERGSTYEQYF. The whole variable domain, remainder taken from reference TRBV18 and TRBJ2-7, is NAGVMQNPRHLVRRRGQEARLRCSPMKGHSHVYWYRQLPEEGLKFMVYLQKENIIDESGMPKERFSAEFPKEGPSILRIQQVVRGDSAAYFCASSRERGSTYEQYFGPGTRLTVT.

Notes on this clonotype: A read error may produce the germline difference seen at one junction end. The chain carries TRBV6-2 or TRBV6-3 and TRBJ1-2, with TRBD1 matching over 8 bases. The CDR3 spans 19 residues. CDR1 is MNHEY, CDR2 SVGEGT, per germline. The DNA for the CDR3 is TGTGTCAGCAGTTACTCTGGGCCCAGGGGGCAACATTTTCACTATGGCTACACCTTC. As protein: CVSSYSGPRGQHFHYGYTF.

This sequence joins TRBV20-1 and TRBJ2-1; D call uncertain. V lost 5 bases to trimming and J lost 0 bases, with 11 bases between them. CDR1 is DFQATT, CDR2 SNEGSKA, per germline (reference sequence). The CDR3 totals 14 residues. CDR3 sequence: CSAGTLSSYNEQFF. CDR3 coding DNA: TGCAGTGCTGGAACCTTGAGCTCCTACAATGAGCAGTTCTTC.

The rearrangement uses TRBV29-1 and TRBJ2-7; no reliable D call. This CDR3 region has 12 residues. V was trimmed by 5 bases and J by 5 bases, leaving 13 bases between them. Germline values: CDR1 SQVTM, CDR2 ANQGSEA. The CDR3 region is CSVWQSLNEQYF. CDR3 sequence (DNA): TGCAGCGTTTGGCAGTCTCTCAACGAGCAGTACTTC.

J is TRBJ2-5 and V is TRBV7-8, with TRBD2 matching 13 bases. V was pared by 5 bases and J by 1 base, with 4 bases of the junction left unmatched. Germline V gene data show CDR1 as SGHVS and CDR2 as FQNEAQ. The CDR3 is 16 residues long. CDR3 nucleotides: TGTGCCAGCAGCGTAGGACTAGCGGGGGTCCAAGAGACCCAGTACTTC. Encoded protein: CASSVGLAGVQETQYF.

This sequence joins TRBV4-2 and TRBJ1-1, with D maybe TRBD1 (5 bases). V was cut by 0 bases and J by 1 base, with 12 bases left in between. CDR3 length: 16 residues. Looked up from germline, CDR1 is LGHNA and CDR2 is YNFKEQ. Written as DNA, the CDR3 is TGTGCCAGCAGCCAAGAAGCTGTCGGGGGGAACACTGAAGCTTTCTTT. Protein: CASSQEAVGGNTEAFF.

The rearrangement links TRBV7-9 to TRBJ2-7, with TRBD1 matching over 7 bases. V gave up 5 bases and J gave up 0 bases; unmatched junction bases: 4. The CDR3 has 14 residues. Germline-derived CDR1 and CDR2 are SEHNR and FQNEAQ (reference sequence). CDR3 bases: TGTGCCAGCAGCGAGGGACAGAGCTCCTACGAGCAGTACTTC. Its protein is CASSEGQSSYEQYF.

This chain uses TRBV10-3 with TRBJ2-3; 8 bases agree with TRBD2. This CDR3 spans 14 amino acids. Germline lookup yields CDR1 ENHRY and CDR2 SYGVKD. V lost 9 bases, J lost 2 bases, and 7 bases stayed unmatched. The CDR3 loop is CAMQTSEYTDTQYF. The DNA for the CDR3 is TGTGCCATGCAGACTAGCGAGTACACAGATACGCAGTATTTT.

CDR3 residues: CASETGTGTPYEQYF. CDR3 nucleotides: TGTGCCTCAGAGACCGGGACAGGGACGCCCTACGAGCAGTACTTC. The rearrangement links TRBV10-3 to TRBJ2-4; 9 bases agree with TRBD1. The better agreement between TRBJ2-7 and the DNA end casts doubt on the J call. Germline V gives CDR1 ENHRY, CDR2 SYGVKD. The CDR3 loop spans 15 amino acids.

The V call is TRBV2, the J call TRBJ1-1, with 8 positions matching TRBD1. Germline assignment: CDR1 SNHLY and CDR2 FYNNEI. Trimming took 0 bases from V and 1 from J; bases not matched to a gene: 7. The CDR3 consists of 17 residues. The CDR3 loop is CASSEAKGQAWNTEAFF. CDR3 sequence (DNA): TGTGCCAGCAGTGAAGCGAAGGGACAGGCCTGGAACACTGAAGCTTTCTTT.

This clonotype was seen only once. This chain uses TRBV20-1 with TRBJ1-1; D may be TRBD1 (5 bases). The germline CDR1 and CDR2 sequences are DFQATT and SNEGSKA (reference sequence). The V and J ends lost 2 bases and 3 bases respectively, with 13 bases between them. The CDR3 extends over 14 amino acids. CDR3 in amino acids: CSARQGGVYTEAFF. The CDR3 DNA is TGCAGTGCTAGACAGGGAGGAGTATACACTGAAGCTTTCTTT.

As concerns this clonotype: A read error may produce the germline difference seen at one junction end. The V gene is TRBV7-8, the J gene TRBJ2-4; TRBD1 might be the D (6 bases). This CDR3 is 16 amino acids long. Germline lookup yields CDR1 SGHVS and CDR2 FQNEAQ. The CDR3 DNA reads as TGTGTCAGCAGCTTAGTAGGGGGTACGGCCAAAAACATTCAGTACTTC. Its translation: CVSSLVGGTAKNIQYF.